These 7 T cell receptor beta chains originate from one sample sequenced in a study of long-term antiretroviral therapy in people with HIV. Survey level was the resolution at which the v3.0 immunoSEQ assay ran. Repertoires were generated with immunoSEQ multiplex PCR, while TCRdb's copy carries only in-frame clones and drops some. This table holds 25,000 to 30,000 clones, 86% found once. The material was unsorted PBMCs, obtained more than 2.6 years after starting antiretroviral therapy. These receptors were taken from a man in his forties with HIV.

The V and J genes are TRBV19 and TRBJ2-7; 8 bases agree with TRBD1. V trimming: 7 bases; J trimming: 3 bases; junction bases outside the gene matches: 2. This CDR3 spans 12 amino acids. In germline, CDR1 is LNHDA, CDR2 SQIVND (reference sequence). The CDR3 DNA follows: TGTGCCAGTACCGGACAGGGCTACGAGCAGTACTTC. This sequence encodes CASTGQGYEQYF.

This clone was detected only a few times. The V call is TRBV5-1, the J call TRBJ2-7, with D uncertain. The V gene's germline CDR1 is SGHRS and CDR2 YFSETQ. This CDR3 comprises 12 residues. Trimming left V 5 bases short and J 0 bases short, with 6 bases between. The chain's CDR3 is CASRSDSYEQYF. Here the CDR3 DNA reads TGCGCCAGCAGATCGGACTCCTACGAGCAGTACTTC.

The J gene is TRBJ1-2, the V gene TRBV6-5; TRBD1 might be the D (6 bases). The V end lost 0 bases, the J end lost 4 bases, and 12 bases lay between the germline ends. The CDR3 has 15 amino acids. Germline assignment: CDR1 MNHEY and CDR2 SVGAGI. CDR3 coding DNA: TGTGCCAGCAGTTACTCAAACGGGGGGCTCTATGGCTACACCTTC. The encoded protein is CASSYSNGGLYGYTF.

This clone showed up just a few times. The chain combines TRBV28 with TRBJ1-2, with D possibly matching TRBD1 (6 bases). CDR3 length equals 14 residues. Per the germline V gene, CDR1 is MDHEN and CDR2 is SYDVKM. Trimming removed 3 bases at V and 8 bases at J, with 16 bases between. The CDR3 is CASSLAQGSGGYTF. In DNA, the CDR3 is TGTGCCAGCAGTTTGGCACAGGGCTCTGGAGGCTACACCTTC.

The chain couples TRBV7-9 to TRBJ2-5; 7 bases are shared with TRBD2. J gave up 0 bases and V 5 bases, and 6 bases lay outside the gene matches. The CDR3 consists of 15 residues. The germline V gene encodes CDR1 SEHNR and CDR2 FQNEAQ (reference sequence). CDR3 sequence reads: CASSPRAGDQETQYF. CDR3 DNA: TGTGCCAGCAGCCCACGGGCGGGGGACCAAGAGACCCAGTACTTC.

The chain combines TRBV7-2 with TRBJ2-7, with 7 bases identical to TRBD2. The CDR3 totals 16 residues. CDR1 and CDR2 (germline): SGHTA, FQGNSA. J gave up 4 bases and V 0 bases, and 9 bases lay outside the gene matches. CDR3 in amino acids: CASSLAHGGRGYEQYF. CDR3 bases: TGTGCCAGCAGCTTAGCGCATGGCGGGAGAGGGTACGAGCAGTACTTC. The full variable domain, in which reference TRBV7-2 and TRBJ2-7 provide the parts outside the CDR3, is GAGVSQSPSNKVTEKGKDVELRCDPISGHTALYWYRQSLGQGLEFLIYFQGNSAPDKSGLPSDRFSAERTGGSVSTLTIQRTQQEDSAVYLCASSLAHGGRGYEQYFGPGTRLTVT.

This chain connects TRBV7-6 to TRBJ2-1, with 11 bases matching TRBD2. With 5 bases clipped from V and 4 bases from J, the junction kept 4 bases outside the gene matches. The germline V gene encodes CDR1 SGHVS and CDR2 FNYEAQ. The CDR3 is made up of 15 amino acids. CDR3 in amino acids: CASSPGLAAYNEQFF. For the CDR3, the DNA is TGTGCCAGCAGCCCGGGACTAGCGGCTTACAATGAGCAGTTCTTC.